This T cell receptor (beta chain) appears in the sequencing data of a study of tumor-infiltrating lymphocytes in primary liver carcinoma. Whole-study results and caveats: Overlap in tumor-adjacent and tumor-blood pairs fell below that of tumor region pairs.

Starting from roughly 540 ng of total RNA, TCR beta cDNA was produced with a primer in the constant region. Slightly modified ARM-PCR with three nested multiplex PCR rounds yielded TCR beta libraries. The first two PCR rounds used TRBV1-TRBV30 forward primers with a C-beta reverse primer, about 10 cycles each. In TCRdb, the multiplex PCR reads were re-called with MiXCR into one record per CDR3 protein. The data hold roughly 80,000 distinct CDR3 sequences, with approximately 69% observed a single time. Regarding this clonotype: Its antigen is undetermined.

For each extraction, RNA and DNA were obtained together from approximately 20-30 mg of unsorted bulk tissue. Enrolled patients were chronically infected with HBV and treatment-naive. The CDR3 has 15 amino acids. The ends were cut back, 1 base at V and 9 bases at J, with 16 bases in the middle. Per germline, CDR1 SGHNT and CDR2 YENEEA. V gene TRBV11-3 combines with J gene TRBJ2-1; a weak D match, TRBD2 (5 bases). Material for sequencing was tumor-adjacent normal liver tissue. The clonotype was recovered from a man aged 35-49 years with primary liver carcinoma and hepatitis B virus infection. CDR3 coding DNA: TGTGCCAGCAGCTTAGGAACTAGTGGGAAGCTTGAGCAGTTCTTC. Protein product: CASSLGTSGKLEQFF.